This T cell receptor (beta chain) derives from a study of cytomegalovirus exposure and HLA in healthy donors (dated by TCRdb to about 2017). Background on the whole study: An earlier analysis of about 560 of the donors reported about 260 Gb of sequence data and 95 million to 140 million unique TCR beta sequences obtained from roughly 180 million T cells. A later analysis re-examined previously published TCR beta repertoires from just over 650 donors and added high-resolution HLA genotyping to investigate patterns of TCR occurrence. Besides the first cohort of around 670 subjects, a separate validation cohort made up of 95 to 150 different subjects was used. Both class I and class II loci were covered by HLA typing, at four-digit resolution. The genetic ancestry cluster associated with self-reported Caucasian donors included about 84% of the roughly 390 genotyped donors. The study was designed to test whether signatures of past pathogen exposure could be identified by cataloging public T cell receptors. To predict cytomegalovirus infection status, the study brought together high-throughput TCR immunosequencing, statistical association of individual TCRs with disease status, and machine learning. An early release covering some 640 HLA-typed donors comprised 300 to 350 gigabases of sequencing data and some 79 million unique TCR sequences. In an earlier analysis of a few hundred of the donors, high-throughput TCR beta sequencing was used to judge whether each TCR beta V gene segment behaved as functional or pseudogenic. Across approximately 420 genotyped donors of the cohort, an average of about 250,000 unique TCR beta nucleotide sequences per donor were sequenced, and roughly 17% of those sequences were non-productive. All discovery cohort repertoires had been generated on a single sequencing platform. The study used immunosequencing to profile the T cell repertoires of approximately 640 subjects and linked those repertoires to cytomegalovirus serostatus. The later analysis used no new phenotypic data to find candidate immune exposures, relying instead on TCR beta sequences and their occurrence across donors. Because of strong linkage in the cohort, 4 to 6 DR-DQ haplotypes were treated as single units for association and clustering. The number of donors typed differed by locus, with roughly 629-640 for A, B, C, DRB1 and DQB1, about 500 for DQA1, over 600 for DPA1, and about 450 for DPB1. Genome-wide SNP genotypes for about three fifths of the roughly 670 donors were used in a later genetic analysis, which treated that subset as a discovery cohort. Donor age, sex, ethnicity and CMV serostatus were compiled alongside the repertoire data. The full study reports these points: In a later genetic analysis, fewer N-insertions in productive TCRs were reported among donors in an Asian-associated ancestry cluster than the approximately 670-donor mean. A few of the identified cytomegalovirus-associated TCR beta chains were confirmed in vitro to be specific for cytomegalovirus antigens. According to the authors, the approach could potentially be generalized to other disease states and immunological phenotypes. A later analysis associated about 16,000 TCR beta sequences with specific HLA alleles at a false discovery rate of 0.05. Most TCR sequences were observed very rarely across donors, whereas some public TCRs were present in many individuals. A group of highly shared sequence variants was considered likely to be a technical artifact of the sequencing pipeline. The only immune exposure information available for the cohort was CMV serostatus. In the study, 164 TCR beta chains were listed as associated with cytomegalovirus. In a later genetic analysis, a missense DCLRE1C variant was associated with V-gene and J-gene trimming of TCR beta chains, and the association was replicated in an independent cohort. Linkage disequilibrium might explain the correlated functional status among segregating V segments, but an unknown experimental factor could not be ruled out. The classifier was reported to diagnose cytomegalovirus status with high specificity and sensitivity in both the original and validation cohorts. Roughly uniform sequencing depth across donors was assumed in presence/absence analyses, although this assumption may not hold. An earlier analysis of approximately 570 of the donors showed that most TCR beta V segments appeared in productive rearrangements either about 90% or about 30% of the time, which broadly matched IMGT annotations. In this cohort, only TCR beta chains were sequenced, and detectable features were limited by the absence of alpha or paired-chain data. Strong co-occurrence of HLA alleles, especially DR and DQ, made assigning TCR associations to individual alleles difficult. Compared with equally common non-associated chains, HLA-associated TCR beta chains in a later analysis were more clonally expanded and had lower generation probabilities. Some IMGT-functional V segments, including TRBV6-2 and TRBV6-3, could not be told apart with the 87-base-pair reads, so those segments were excluded. A further reported finding was that TCR beta sequences accurately predicted the HLA-A and HLA-B alleles for most subjects in the first cohort. Several of the top co-occurrence clusters appeared to be linked to parvovirus B19, influenza, CMV and Epstein-Barr virus, according to a later analysis. According to a later analysis, most CMV-associated TCR beta chains appeared to be HLA-restricted, and the HLA associations seemed to be driven largely by CMV exposure. In a later analysis, TCR association rates were found to vary across HLA loci, with the most associated TCRs seen for DRB1 alleles and the fewest for HLA-C alleles. Because some donors lacked HLA typing at each locus, the association tests relied only on the typed subset. Because counts were too low, 15 or so rarely observed V segments, including chromosome 9 orphons, were excluded from the earlier analysis of around 640 of the donors.

Library preparation used the immunoSEQ multiplex PCR assay. For the multiplex PCR, a mixture combining 60 forward primers for TCR Vbeta segments and 13 reverse primers for TCR Jbeta segments was used. A multiplex PCR assay on genomic DNA amplified the CDR3 region of rearranged TCR beta genes. The amplified TCR beta libraries were sequenced on the Illumina HiSeq System as 87-base-pair reads. The study's processing was this. A later analysis tallied roughly 76 million unique TCR beta chains across the 650 to 750 repertoires, and some 10 million of those chains were shared by two or more donors. A nearest-neighbor algorithm error-corrected the raw reads and collapsed the reads into unique sequences, merging closely related sequences to remove PCR and sequencing errors. To assign V, D and J gene segments, CDR3 sequences were aligned to IMGT reference sequences. For a sequence to be retained, a match of at least six nucleotides was required to both a V gene segment and a J gene segment. A rearrangement counted as productive if the CDR3 had no stop codons and remained in frame with V and J, and every other rearrangement counted as non-productive. CDR3 was defined according to IMGT convention as the region running from the second conserved V-encoded cysteine to the conserved J-encoded phenylalanine. The earlier analysis of about 620 of the donors excluded sequences that lacked an unambiguous match to a single V gene segment. An earlier analysis of just under 600 of the donors called V segments functional above 56.7% productive rearrangements and segregating when the between-donor standard deviation exceeded 5%. A statistical classification framework was built to diagnose cytomegalovirus status from the catalog of TCR beta chain sequences. In a later analysis, TCR nucleotide sequences were compared against IMGT/GENE-DB human TR gene sequences so that V and J genes could be assigned. In a later analysis, CDR3 sequences and most-parsimonious VDJ recombination scenarios were assigned using the TCRdist pipeline. A later analysis defined each TCR beta chain by its CDR3 amino acid sequence plus V-gene family, and excluded reads lacking a unique V-gene family. In a later analysis, 450 to 600 highly shared, low-generation-probability nucleotide sequences were removed to address suspected cross-contamination and a sequencing artifact. A later analysis calculated a clonal expansion index for each public chain from normalized within-repertoire ranks of inferred template counts. In a later analysis, generation probabilities were computed with a VDJ recombination model fitted to out-of-frame rearrangements, and the resulting probabilities were checked against IGoR. Hypergeometric tests were used in a later analysis to score TCR-TCR, TCR-HLA and TCR-CMV co-occurrence, with a repertoire-size bias correction applied to the TCR pairs. In a later analysis, false discovery rates were estimated by permuting HLA or CMV assignments 20 times. In a later analysis, co-occurring TCRs were grouped with DBSCAN, and TCRdist sequence similarity was added when clustering was performed within HLA-allele-positive subsets. Repertoires with fewer than 30,000 or more than 120,000 public chains, plus five repertoires with anomalous nucleotide sharing, were excluded from co-occurrence clustering. TCRdb carries this immuneACCESS record with in-frame sequences only. Its versions omit some clonotypes, under half of them owing to an unresolved V gene in the studies checked, with the rest unexplained. V and J calls plus clone size are reproduced from that table; the DNA served to infer D and trimming. This sample gives approximately 150,000 clones in total; 70% to 80% of them show up just once. The ten largest clonotypes hold roughly 1.4% of the sample.

A remark on this clone: This clone's antigen is unknown. No much larger clone is present one base from it, and per-base qualities are unavailable.

V drops 0 bases and J drops 5 bases, leaving 14 bases in between. The CDR3 starts with the cysteine, ends with the phenylalanine, and has 15 residues. Here the CDR3 DNA is all that survives: 45 bases in frame from base 1. CDR1 and CDR2 (SNHLY, FYNNEI) derive from the germline V gene. In total, about 650 healthy bone marrow donors made up the cohort. Cohort members were all nominally healthy when sampled, although unrecorded immune exposures were likely present. The donor tested CMV seropositive, placing the donor among the 289 seropositive members of the cohort. A peripheral blood sample was provided by each donor, and peripheral blood mononuclear cells were used for TCR beta sequencing. The Qiagen DNeasy Blood Extraction Kit was used to extract genomic DNA from the blood cell samples.

Input material: PBMCs. The V gene is TRBV2 and the J gene is TRBJ2-7; possibly the D gene is TRBD1, per 5 matching bases. This clonotype was obtained from a woman in her twenties or thirties in good health and CMV-seropositive. The sequence in DNA is TGTGCCAGCAGTGAAGCGCGCAGGGATCTACACGAGCAGTACTTC. Translated, this gives CASSEARRDLHEQYF.